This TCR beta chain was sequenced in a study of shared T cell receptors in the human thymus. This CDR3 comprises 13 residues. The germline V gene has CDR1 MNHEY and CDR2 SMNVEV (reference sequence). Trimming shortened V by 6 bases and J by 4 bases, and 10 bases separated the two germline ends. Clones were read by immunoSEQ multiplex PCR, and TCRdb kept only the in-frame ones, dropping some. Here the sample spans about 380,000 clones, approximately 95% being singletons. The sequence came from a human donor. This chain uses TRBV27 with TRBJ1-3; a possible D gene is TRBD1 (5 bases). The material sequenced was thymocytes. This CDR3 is CASSQQEGNTIYF. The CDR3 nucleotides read TGTGCCAGCAGCCAACAGGAGGGAAACACCATATATTTT.